Listed below are T cell receptor beta chains from one sample, sequenced in a study of blood T cell repertoires in COVID-19. Some clones are missing from TCRdb's copy, which holds only in-frame ones; the method was immunoSEQ multiplex PCR. The table records approximately 230,000 clones, approximately 90% of them present only once. Sequenced input: PBMCs or T cells enriched from blood (not recorded which). The receptor set was obtained from a man between 18 and 35 years old who had recovered from COVID-19. CDR3s leave out the opening cysteine and the closing phenylalanine or tryptophan. The D gene is left open where the match is weak.

V,J,D,CDR3
TRBV3-1/TRBV3-2,TRBJ1-1,-,ASSQVPGGNNTEAF
TRBV7-8,TRBJ1-2,-,ASSLGQPNYGYT
TRBV27,TRBJ2-3,TRBD1,ASRPRDRVTDTQY
TRBV13,TRBJ2-7,TRBD2,ASSLSGLAGGQSYEQY
TRBV5-1,TRBJ1-3,TRBD1,ASSVGQSGNTIY
TRBV7-2,TRBJ1-5,-,ASSLVPGQPQH
TRBV6-5,TRBJ2-3,-,ASSYREKADTQY
TRBV6-1,TRBJ2-3,-,ASSEVGQGTDTQY
TRBV5-3,TRBJ1-2,-,ARSFSRGLAGLGYGYT
TRBV19,TRBJ2-7,TRBD2,ASSKRTSGDYEQY